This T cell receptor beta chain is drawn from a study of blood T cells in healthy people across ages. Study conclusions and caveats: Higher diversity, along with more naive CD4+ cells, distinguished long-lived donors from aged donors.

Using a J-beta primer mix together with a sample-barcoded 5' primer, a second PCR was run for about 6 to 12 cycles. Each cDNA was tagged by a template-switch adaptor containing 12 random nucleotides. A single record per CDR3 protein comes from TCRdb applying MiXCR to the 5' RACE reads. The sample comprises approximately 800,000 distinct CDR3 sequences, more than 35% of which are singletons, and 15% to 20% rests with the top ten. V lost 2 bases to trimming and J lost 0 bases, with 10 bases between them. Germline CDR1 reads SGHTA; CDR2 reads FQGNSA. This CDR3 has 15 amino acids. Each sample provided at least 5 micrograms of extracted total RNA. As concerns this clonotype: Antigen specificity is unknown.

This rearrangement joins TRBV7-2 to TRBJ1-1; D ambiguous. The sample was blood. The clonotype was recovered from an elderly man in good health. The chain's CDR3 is CASSLMAGMNTEAFF. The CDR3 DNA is TGTGCCAGCAGCTTAATGGCGGGTATGAACACTGAAGCTTTCTTT. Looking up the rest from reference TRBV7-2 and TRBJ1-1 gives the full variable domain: GAGVSQSPSNKVTEKGKDVELRCDPISGHTALYWYRQSLGQGLEFLIYFQGNSAPDKSGLPSDRFSAERTGGSVSTLTIQRTQQEDSAVYLCASSLMAGMNTEAFFGQGTRLTVV.